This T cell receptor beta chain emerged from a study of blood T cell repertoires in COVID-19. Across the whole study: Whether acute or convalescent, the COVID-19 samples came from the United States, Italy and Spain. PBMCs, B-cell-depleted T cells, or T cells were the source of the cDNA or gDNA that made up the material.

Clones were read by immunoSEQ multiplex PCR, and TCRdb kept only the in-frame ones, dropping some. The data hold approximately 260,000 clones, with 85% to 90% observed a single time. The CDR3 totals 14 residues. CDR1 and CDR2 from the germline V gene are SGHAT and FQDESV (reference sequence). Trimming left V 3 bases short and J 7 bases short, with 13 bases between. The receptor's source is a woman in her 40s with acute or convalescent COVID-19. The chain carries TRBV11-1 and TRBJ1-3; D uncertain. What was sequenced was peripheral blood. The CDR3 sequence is CASSLEDEGNTIYF. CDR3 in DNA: TGTGCCAGCAGCTTGGAGGACGAAGGGAACACCATATATTTT.